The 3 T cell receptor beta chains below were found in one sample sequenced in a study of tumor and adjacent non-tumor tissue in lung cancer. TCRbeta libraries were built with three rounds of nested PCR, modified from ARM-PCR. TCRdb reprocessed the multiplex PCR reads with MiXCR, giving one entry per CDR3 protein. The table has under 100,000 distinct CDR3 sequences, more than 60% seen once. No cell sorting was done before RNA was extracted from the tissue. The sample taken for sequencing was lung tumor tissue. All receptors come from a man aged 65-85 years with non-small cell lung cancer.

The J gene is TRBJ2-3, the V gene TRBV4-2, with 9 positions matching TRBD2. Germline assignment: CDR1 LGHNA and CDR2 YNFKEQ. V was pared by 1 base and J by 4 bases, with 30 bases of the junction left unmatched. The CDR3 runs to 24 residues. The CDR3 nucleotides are TGTGCCAGCAGCCAAGCTTCCCAACCTCCCGGGACTAGCAGGGCGGGGCCAGGCGCAGATACGCAGTATTTT. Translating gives CASSQASQPPGTSRAGPGADTQYF.

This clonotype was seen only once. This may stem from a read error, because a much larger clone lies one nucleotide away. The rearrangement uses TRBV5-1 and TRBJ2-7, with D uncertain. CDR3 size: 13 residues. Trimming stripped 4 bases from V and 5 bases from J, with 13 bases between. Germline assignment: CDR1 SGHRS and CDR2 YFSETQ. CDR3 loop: CASSHSRNDEQYF. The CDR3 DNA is TGCGCCAGCAGCCATAGCAGGAACGACGAGCAGTACTTC.

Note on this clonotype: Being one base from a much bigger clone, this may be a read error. The CDR3 DNA follows: TGTGTCAGCAGCTGGTTAAACAATGAGCAGTTCTTC. Translating it yields CVSSWLNNEQFF. The chain uses TRBV5-6 and TRBJ2-1; D is unresolved. Germline-derived CDR1 and CDR2 are SGHDT and YYEEEE. This CDR3 has 12 amino acids.